Sequencing of this TCR beta chain was carried out in a study of blood T cell repertoires in COVID-19. Study in general: COVID-19 samples collected from the United States, Italy and Spain covered acute and convalescent phases. Nucleic acid was either cDNA or gDNA, and it came from T cells, B-cell-depleted T cells, or PBMCs.

TCRdb's table, derived via immunoSEQ multiplex PCR, lists solely in-frame clones and lacks some. The table lists around 320,000 clones, roughly 90% of them singletons. V was trimmed by 5 bases and J by 2 bases, leaving 12 bases between them. The CDR3 spans 15 residues. Germline CDR1 is LNHDA and CDR2 is SQIVND (reference sequence). The receptor was derived from a man aged 18-30 years with active or convalescent COVID-19. Material for sequencing was peripheral blood. The rearrangement links TRBV19 to TRBJ2-2; D possibly corresponds to TRBD1 (6 bases). CDR3 in DNA: TGTGCCAGTAGTGTTTTTGGGACAAACACCGGGGAGCTGTTTTTT. Its protein is CASSVFGTNTGELFF.